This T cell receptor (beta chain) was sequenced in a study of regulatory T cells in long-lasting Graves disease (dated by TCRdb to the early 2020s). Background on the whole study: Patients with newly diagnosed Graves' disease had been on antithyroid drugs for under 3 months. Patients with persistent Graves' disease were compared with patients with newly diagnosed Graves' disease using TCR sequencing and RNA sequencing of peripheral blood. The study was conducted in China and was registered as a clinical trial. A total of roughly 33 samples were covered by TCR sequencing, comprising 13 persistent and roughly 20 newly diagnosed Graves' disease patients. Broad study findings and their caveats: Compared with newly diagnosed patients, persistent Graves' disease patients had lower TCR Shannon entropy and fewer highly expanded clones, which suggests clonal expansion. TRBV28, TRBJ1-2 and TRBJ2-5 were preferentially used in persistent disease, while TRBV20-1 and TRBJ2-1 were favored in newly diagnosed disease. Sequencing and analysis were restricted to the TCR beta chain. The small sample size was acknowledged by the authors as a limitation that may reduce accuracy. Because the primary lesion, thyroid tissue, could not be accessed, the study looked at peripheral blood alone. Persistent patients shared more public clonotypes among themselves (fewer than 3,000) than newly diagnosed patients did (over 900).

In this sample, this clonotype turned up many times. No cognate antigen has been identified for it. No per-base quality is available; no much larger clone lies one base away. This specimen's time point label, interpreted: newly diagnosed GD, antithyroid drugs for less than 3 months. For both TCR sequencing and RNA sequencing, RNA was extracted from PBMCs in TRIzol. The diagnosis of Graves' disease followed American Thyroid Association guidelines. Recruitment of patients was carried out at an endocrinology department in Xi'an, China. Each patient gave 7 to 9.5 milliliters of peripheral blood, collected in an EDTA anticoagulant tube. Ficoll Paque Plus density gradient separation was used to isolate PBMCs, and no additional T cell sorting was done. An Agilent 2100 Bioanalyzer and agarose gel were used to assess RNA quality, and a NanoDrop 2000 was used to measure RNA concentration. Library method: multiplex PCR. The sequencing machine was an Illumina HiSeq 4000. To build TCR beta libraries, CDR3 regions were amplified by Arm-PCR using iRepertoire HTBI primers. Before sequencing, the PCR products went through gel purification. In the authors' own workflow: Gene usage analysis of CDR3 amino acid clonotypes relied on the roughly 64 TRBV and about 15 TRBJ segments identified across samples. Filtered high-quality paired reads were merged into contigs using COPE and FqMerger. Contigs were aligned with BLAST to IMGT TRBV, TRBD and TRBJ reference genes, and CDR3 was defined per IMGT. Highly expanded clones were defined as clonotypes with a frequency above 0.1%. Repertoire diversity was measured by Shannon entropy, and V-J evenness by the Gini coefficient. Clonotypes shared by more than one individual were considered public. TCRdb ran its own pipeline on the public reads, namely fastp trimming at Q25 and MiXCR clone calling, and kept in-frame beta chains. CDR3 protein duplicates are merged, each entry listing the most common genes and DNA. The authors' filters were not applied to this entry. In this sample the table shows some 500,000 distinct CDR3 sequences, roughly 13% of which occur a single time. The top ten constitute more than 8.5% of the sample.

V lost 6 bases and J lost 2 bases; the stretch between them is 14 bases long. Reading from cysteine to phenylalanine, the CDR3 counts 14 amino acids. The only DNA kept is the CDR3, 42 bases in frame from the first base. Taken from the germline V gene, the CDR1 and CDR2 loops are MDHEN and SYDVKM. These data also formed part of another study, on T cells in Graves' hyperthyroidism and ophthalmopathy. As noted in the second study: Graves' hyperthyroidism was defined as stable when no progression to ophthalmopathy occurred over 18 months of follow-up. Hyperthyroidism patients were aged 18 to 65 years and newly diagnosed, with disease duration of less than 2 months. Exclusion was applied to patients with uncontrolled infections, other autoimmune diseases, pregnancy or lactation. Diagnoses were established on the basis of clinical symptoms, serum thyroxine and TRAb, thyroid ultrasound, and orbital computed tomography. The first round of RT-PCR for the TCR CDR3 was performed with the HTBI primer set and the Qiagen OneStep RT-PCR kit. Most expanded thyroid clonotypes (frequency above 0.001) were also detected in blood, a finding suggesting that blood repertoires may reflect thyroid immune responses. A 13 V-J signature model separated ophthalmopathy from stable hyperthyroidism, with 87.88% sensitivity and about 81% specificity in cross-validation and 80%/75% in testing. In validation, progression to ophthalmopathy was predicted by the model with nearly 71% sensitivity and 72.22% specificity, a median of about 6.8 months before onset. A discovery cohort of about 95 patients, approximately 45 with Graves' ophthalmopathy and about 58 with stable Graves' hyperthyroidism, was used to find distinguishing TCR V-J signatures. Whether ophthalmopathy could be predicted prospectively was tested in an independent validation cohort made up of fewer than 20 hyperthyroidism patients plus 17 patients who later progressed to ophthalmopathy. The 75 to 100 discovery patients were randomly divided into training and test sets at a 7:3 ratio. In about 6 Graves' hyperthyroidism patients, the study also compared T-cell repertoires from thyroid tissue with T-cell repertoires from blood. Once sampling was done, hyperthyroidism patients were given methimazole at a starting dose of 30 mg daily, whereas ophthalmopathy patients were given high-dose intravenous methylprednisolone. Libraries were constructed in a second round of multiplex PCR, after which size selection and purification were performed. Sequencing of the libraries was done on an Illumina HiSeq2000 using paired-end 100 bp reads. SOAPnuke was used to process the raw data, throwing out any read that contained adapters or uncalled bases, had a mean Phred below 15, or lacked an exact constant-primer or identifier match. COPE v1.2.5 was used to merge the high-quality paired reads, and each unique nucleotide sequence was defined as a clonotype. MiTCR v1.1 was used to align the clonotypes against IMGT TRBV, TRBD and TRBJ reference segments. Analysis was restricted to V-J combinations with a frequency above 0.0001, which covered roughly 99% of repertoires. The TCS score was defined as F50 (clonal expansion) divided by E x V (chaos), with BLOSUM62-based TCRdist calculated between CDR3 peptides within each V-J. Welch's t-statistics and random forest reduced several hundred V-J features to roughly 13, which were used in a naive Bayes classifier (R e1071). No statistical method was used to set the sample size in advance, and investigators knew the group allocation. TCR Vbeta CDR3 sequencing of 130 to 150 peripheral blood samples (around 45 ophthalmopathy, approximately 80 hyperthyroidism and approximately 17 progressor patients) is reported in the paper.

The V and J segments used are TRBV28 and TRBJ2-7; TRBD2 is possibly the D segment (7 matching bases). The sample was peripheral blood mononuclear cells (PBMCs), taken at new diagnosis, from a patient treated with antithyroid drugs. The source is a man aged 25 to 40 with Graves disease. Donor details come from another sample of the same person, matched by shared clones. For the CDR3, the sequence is CASREGGGPYEQYF. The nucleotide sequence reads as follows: TGTGCCAGCAGGGAGGGAGGGGGTCCCTACGAGCAGTACTTC.